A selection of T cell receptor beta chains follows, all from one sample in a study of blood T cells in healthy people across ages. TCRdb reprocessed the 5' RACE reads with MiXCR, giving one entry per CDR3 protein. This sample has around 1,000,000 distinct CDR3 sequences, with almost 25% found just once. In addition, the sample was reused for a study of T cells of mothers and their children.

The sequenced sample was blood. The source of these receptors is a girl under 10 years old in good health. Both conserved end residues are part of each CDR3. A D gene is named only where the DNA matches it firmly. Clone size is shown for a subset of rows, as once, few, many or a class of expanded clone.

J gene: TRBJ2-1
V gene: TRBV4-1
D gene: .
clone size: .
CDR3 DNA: TGCGCCAGCAGCTTGACTAGTCCTTGGGATGAGCAGTTCTTC
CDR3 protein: CASSLTSPWDEQFF

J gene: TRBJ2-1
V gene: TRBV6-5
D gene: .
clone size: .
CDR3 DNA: TGTGCCAGCAGCCCTGGACAGAAGGGACACAATGAGCAGTTCTTC
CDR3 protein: CASSPGQKGHNEQFF

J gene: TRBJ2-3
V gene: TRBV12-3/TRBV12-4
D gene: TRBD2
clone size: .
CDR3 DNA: TGTGCCAGCAGTAAGACTAGCGGGAGATCAGATACGCAGTATTTT
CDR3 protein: CASSKTSGRSDTQYF

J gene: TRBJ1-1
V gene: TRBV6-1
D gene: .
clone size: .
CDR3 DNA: TGTGCCAGCAGTGAAAGGTTAGCAGATCTTAACGCTGAAGCTTTCTTT
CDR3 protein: CASSERLADLNAEAFF

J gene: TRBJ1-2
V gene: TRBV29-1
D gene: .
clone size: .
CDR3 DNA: TGCAGCGTGAGAACGGGGAACGGCTACACCTTC
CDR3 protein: CSVRTGNGYTF

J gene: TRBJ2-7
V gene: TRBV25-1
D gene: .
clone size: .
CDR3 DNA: TGTGCCAGCAGTGTCATTTACGAGCGGTACTTC
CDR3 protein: CASSVIYERYF

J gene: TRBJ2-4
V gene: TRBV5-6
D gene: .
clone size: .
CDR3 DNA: TGTGCCAGCAGCTTGGACAGGACGGCCAAAAACATTCAGTACTTC
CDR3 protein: CASSLDRTAKNIQYF

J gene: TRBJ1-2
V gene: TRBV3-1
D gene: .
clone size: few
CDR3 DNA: TGTGCCAGCAGCCAAGGTCGTCTTCGGACCTTC
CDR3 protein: CASSQGRLRTF

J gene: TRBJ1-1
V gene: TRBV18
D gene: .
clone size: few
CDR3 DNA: TGTGCCAGCTCACCTTCGACTGGGAACACTGAAGCTTTCTTT
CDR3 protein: CASSPSTGNTEAFF

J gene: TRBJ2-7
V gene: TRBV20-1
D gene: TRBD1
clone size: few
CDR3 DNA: TGCAGTGCCTACAGGGGGCCAACGAATGAGCAGTACTTC
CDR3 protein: CSAYRGPTNEQYF

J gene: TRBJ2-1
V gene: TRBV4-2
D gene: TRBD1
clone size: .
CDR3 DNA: TGTGCCAGCAACTCGCCGGGACAGGGAAATGAGCAGTTCTTC
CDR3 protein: CASNSPGQGNEQFF

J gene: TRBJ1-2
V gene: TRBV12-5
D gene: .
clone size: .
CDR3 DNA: TGTGCTAGTGGTTTGGCTCGACAAAGCCCAACTAACTATGGCTACACCTTC
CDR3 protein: CASGLARQSPTNYGYTF

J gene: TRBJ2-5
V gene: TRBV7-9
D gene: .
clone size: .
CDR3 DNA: TGTGCCAGCACCCGGGGGCAGCCGAGCATCAAAGAGACCCAGTACTTC
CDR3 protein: CASTRGQPSIKETQYF

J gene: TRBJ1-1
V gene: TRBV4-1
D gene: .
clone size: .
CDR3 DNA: TGCGCCAGCTCCTCCCAGTGGGGGAACACTGAAGCTTTCTTT
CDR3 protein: CASSSQWGNTEAFF

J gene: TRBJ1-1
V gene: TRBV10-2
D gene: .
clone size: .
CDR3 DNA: TGCGCCAGCATCCCAGGGACCACGAACACTGAAGCTTTCTTT
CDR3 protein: CASIPGTTNTEAFF

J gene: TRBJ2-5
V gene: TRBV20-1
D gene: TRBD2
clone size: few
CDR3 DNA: TGCAGTGCTAGAGGGGGACTAGCGGGGGGCACGAAAGAGACCCAGTACTTC
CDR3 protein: CSARGGLAGGTKETQYF

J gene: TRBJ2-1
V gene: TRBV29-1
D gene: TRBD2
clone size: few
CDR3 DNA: TGCAGCGTAATGACTAGCGGGGGACCCAATGAGCAGTTCTTC
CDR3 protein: CSVMTSGGPNEQFF

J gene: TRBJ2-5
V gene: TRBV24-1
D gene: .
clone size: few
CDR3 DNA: TGTGCCACCAGTGCCGCTCGGGGAGCAGAGAGGGAAGAGACCCAGTACTTC
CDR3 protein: CATSAARGAEREETQYF

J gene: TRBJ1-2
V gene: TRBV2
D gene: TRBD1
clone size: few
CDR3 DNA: TGTGCCAGCAGTGAACAGGGGGATGGCTACACCTTC
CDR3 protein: CASSEQGDGYTF

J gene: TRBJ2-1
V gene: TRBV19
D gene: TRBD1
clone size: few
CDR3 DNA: TGTGCCAGTAGTATAGGGGACAGTTCCTACAATGAGCAGTTCTTC
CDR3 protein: CASSIGDSSYNEQFF

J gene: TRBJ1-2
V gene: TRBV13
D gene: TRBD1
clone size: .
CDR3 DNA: TGTGCCAGCAGCCACGGGACAGGGGCCAGCTATGGCTACACCTTC
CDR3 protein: CASSHGTGASYGYTF

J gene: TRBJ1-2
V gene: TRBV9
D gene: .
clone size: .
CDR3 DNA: TGTGCCAGCAGCGCGCCATCGAGAGGGACGGTCGACTATGGCTACACCTTC
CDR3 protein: CASSAPSRGTVDYGYTF

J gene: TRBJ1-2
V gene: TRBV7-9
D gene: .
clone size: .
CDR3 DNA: TGTGCCAGCAGCTTAGCGGAACAAGATGGCTACACCTTC
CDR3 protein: CASSLAEQDGYTF

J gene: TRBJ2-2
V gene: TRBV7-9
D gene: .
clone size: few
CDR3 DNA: TGTGCCGTACAGGGCCGGACCGGGGAGCTGTTTTTT
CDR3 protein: CAVQGRTGELFF

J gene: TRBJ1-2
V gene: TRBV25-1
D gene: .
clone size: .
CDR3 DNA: TGTGCCAGCAGTGATCCCAGGGAAGGCTATGGCCACACCTTC
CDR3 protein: CASSDPREGYGHTF

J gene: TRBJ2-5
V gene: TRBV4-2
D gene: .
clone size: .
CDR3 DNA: TGTGCCAGCAGCCAAGACATCTACGGGGACCAAGAGACCCAGTACTTC
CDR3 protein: CASSQDIYGDQETQYF

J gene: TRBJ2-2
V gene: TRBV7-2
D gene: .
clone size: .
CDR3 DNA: TGTGCCAGCAGCTCGGCGGGTAGCGCAAACACCGGGGAGCTGTTTTTT
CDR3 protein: CASSSAGSANTGELFF

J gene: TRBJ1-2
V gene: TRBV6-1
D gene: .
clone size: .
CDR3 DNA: TGTGCCAGCAGTGACTGGGAAGGAGACTATGGCTACACCTTC
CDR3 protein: CASSDWEGDYGYTF

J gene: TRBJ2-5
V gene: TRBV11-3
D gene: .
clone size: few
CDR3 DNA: TGTGCCAGCAGCCGACGAACGTCTGGGTCCAATTATTGGGAGACCCAGTACTTC
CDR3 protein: CASSRRTSGSNYWETQYF

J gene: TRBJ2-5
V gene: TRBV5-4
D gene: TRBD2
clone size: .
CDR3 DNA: TGTGCCAGCAGCTCTATTAGCGGGGTGCAAGAGACCCAGTACTTC
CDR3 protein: CASSSISGVQETQYF

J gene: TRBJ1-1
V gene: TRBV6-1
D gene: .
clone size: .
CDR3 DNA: TGTGCCAGCAGTACTCTGGGAGGGGGCACTGAAGCTTTCTTT
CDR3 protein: CASSTLGGGTEAFF

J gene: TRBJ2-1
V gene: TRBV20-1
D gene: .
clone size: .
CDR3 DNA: TGCAGTGCTAGAGCCGGGGCTCCTTACAATGAGCAGTTCTTC
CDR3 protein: CSARAGAPYNEQFF

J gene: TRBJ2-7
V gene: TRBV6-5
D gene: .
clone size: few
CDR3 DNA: TGTGCCAGTCAAACGGGCGCGGTAGGACTTTACGAGCAGTACTTC
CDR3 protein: CASQTGAVGLYEQYF

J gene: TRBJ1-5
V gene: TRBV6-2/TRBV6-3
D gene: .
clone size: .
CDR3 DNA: TGTGCCAGCAGCATCTGGGAGGGAACCCAGCATTTT
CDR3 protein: CASSIWEGTQHF

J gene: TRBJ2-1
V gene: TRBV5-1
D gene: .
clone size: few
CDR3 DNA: TGCGCCAGCAGCAACGGCGGGACGGGGTACAATGAGCAGTTCTTC
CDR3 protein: CASSNGGTGYNEQFF

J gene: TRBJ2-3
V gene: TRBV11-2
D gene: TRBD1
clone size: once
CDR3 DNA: TGTGCCAGCAGCTTGGGACAGACCTTTAGCACAGATACGCAGTATTTT
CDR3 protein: CASSLGQTFSTDTQYF

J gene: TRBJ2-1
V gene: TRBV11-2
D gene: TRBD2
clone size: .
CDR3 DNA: TGTGCCAGCAGCTTAAGAGGACTAGGGAGCTCCTACAATGAGCAGTTCTTC
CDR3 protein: CASSLRGLGSSYNEQFF

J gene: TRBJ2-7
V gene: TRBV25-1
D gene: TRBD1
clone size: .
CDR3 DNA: TGTGCCAGCGCCTCGGACAGGGAACACGAGCAGTACTTC
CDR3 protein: CASASDREHEQYF

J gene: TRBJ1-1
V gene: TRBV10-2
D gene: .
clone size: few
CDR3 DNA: TGCGCCAGCAGTGAACAGGGAATTGAAGCTTTCTTT
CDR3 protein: CASSEQGIEAFF

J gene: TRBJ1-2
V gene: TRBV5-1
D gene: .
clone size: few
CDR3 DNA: TGCGCCAGCAGCCCAAATCCAGGGTATGGCTACACCTTC
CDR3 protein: CASSPNPGYGYTF

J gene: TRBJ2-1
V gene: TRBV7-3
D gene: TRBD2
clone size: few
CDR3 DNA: TGTGCCAGCAGCCCGGGGGTGAGCGGGGGCTACTACAATGAGCAGTCCTTC
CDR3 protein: CASSPGVSGGYYNEQSF

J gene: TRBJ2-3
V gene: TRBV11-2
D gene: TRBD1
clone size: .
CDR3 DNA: TGTGCCAGCAGCAGAGGACAGGGGGCAACAGATACGCAGTATTTT
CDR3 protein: CASSRGQGATDTQYF

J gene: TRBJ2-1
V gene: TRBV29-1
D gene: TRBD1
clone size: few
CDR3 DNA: TGCAGCGTTGAACCCCGGGACAGGGGCTACAATGAGCAGTTCTTC
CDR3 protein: CSVEPRDRGYNEQFF

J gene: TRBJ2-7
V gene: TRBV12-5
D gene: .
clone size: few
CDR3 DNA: TGTGCTAGTGGTTTGCGGGTGAACCAGGGCTACGAGCAGTACTTC
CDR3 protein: CASGLRVNQGYEQYF